The 17 T cell receptor beta chains below were found in one sample sequenced in a study of blood T cell repertoires in COVID-19 (dated by TCRdb to 2019 to 2021). Library preparation used the immunoSEQ multiplex PCR assay. TCRdb holds this immuneACCESS table with in-frame rearrangements only. Some clones are missing; in checked studies, unresolved V genes explain under half, and the rest has no known cause. The table for this sample lists over 300,000 clones; roughly nine tenths of them were counted only once. The ten largest account for around 1.2% of the sample. The sequenced sample was peripheral blood. Every receptor here comes from a man in his forties with acute or convalescent COVID-19.

This clone has a handful of counts. V and J are TRBV9 and TRBJ2-7, with a weak D call TRBD1 (5 bases). Per germline, CDR1 SGDLS and CDR2 YYNGEE. There are 14 residues in the CDR3. The V end was cut by 6 bases, the J end by 6 bases, with 19 bases between. The CDR3 coding sequence is TGTGCCAGCAACACGGACAACCAGTTTGGCGAGCAGTACTTC. Translating gives CASNTDNQFGEQYF.

This chain connects TRBV5-5 to TRBJ2-6, with 9 positions matching TRBD1. The V gene's germline CDR1 is SGHKS and CDR2 YYEKEE (reference sequence). This CDR3 is built from 19 residues. Germline trimming cut 4 bases from V and 4 bases from J; bases unmatched to any gene: 15. The CDR3 DNA reads as TGTGCCAGCAGCCATGGATCAGGGACAGGGTCTTCCGGGGCCAACGTCCTGACTTTC. It codes for CASSHGSGTGSSGANVLTF.

The CDR3 bases are TGTGCCAGCAGCCACCGCCCCTCAGGCTCACCCCTCCACTTT. Translation gives CASSHRPSGSPLHF. The V and J genes are TRBV11-2 and TRBJ1-6; no clear D. Trimming took 5 bases from V and 10 from J, leaving 15 bases between them. This CDR3 contains 14 residues. Germline V gene data show CDR1 as SGHAT and CDR2 as FQNNGV.

CDR3 amino acids: CASSETDPGTGELFF. In DNA, the CDR3 is TGTGCCAGCAGTGAAACGGATCCGGGGACCGGGGAGCTGTTTTTT. This chain uses TRBV2 with TRBJ2-2; TRBD2 might be the D (5 bases). The germline V gene encodes CDR1 SNHLY and CDR2 FYNNEI. The CDR3 sequence is 15 residues long. Trimming pared 2 bases from V and 5 bases from J, leaving 12 bases between.

The chain has TRBV18 and TRBJ1-4, with D possibly TRBD1 on 5 matching bases. V was cut by 4 bases and J by 4 bases, with 7 bases left in between. CDR1 is KGHSH, CDR2 LQKENI, per germline. This CDR3 is built from 13 residues. The CDR3 coding sequence is TGTGCCAGCTCACAGGGACTTAATGAAAAACTGTTTTTT. This codes for CASSQGLNEKLFF.

This sequence joins TRBV19 and TRBJ2-2; 9 nucleotides align to TRBD1. The germline gives CDR1 LNHDA, CDR2 SQIVND (reference sequence). J lost 3 bases, V lost 7 bases, and 6 bases had no gene match. The CDR3 covers 15 residues. CDR3 sequence (DNA): TGTGCCAGTACAAAGACAGGGGGATACACCGGGGAGCTGTTTTTT. Protein product: CASTKTGGYTGELFF. Using reference TRBV19 and TRBJ2-2 for the parts outside the CDR3, the full variable domain is DGGITQSPKYLFRKEGQNVTLSCEQNLNHDAMYWYRQDPGQGLRLIYYSQIVNDFQKGDIAEGYSVSREKKESFPLTVTSAQKNPTAFYLCASTKTGGYTGELFFGEGSRLTVL.

This clone was counted a single time. The chain joins TRBV5-4 to TRBJ1-6; tentatively, D is TRBD1 (6 bases). In germline, CDR1 is SGHNT, CDR2 YYREEE (reference sequence). The CDR3 covers 15 residues. V was shortened by 2 bases and J by 6 bases, with 12 bases between the two germline ends. The CDR3: CASSLQGRGNSPLHF. As DNA, the CDR3 is TGTGCCAGCAGCTTACAGGGAAGGGGTAATTCACCCCTCCACTTT.

This chain joins TRBV27 and TRBJ1-5, with 7 bases identical to TRBD1. The germline gives CDR1 MNHEY, CDR2 SMNVEV (reference sequence). J gave up 3 bases and V 8 bases, and 13 bases lay outside the gene matches. The CDR3 sequence is 16 residues long. CDR3 region: CASASGQRFYNQPQHF. CDR3 bases: TGTGCCAGCGCCTCGGGACAGAGATTTTACAATCAGCCCCAGCATTTT.

This clone occurred once. The rearrangement uses TRBV5-8 and TRBJ1-6; possible D gene TRBD1, 5 bases. Germline CDR1 reads SGHTS; CDR2 reads YDEGEE. The CDR3 spans 14 residues. V dropped 4 bases and J dropped 7 bases, with 12 bases sitting between them. The CDR3 sequence is CASSAGGTNSPLHF. CDR3 in DNA: TGTGCCAGCAGCGCGGGCGGGACGAATTCACCCCTCCACTTT.

The rearrangement uses TRBV6-4 and TRBJ1-6; the D gene is possibly TRBD1 (6 bases). The CDR3 contains 13 residues. Trimming shortened V by 6 bases and J by 7 bases, and 10 bases separated the two germline ends. Germline CDR1 and CDR2: MRHNA and SNTAGT. Here the CDR3 reads CASSVDRNSPLHF. In DNA form, the CDR3 reads TGTGCCAGCAGCGTCGACAGGAATTCACCCCTCCACTTT.

The count of this clone is one. V usage is TRBV6-5 and J usage is TRBJ1-4, with a weak D call TRBD1 (5 bases). Germline assignment: CDR1 MNHEY and CDR2 SVGAGI. There are 16 residues in the CDR3. V was trimmed by 2 bases and J by 4 bases, leaving 14 bases between them. Here the CDR3 DNA reads TGTGCCAGCAGTTACGCCCCTCGGGGGGGTAATGAAAAACTGTTTTTT. Translation: CASSYAPRGGNEKLFF.

The chain recombines TRBV11-2 with TRBJ1-2, with TRBD1 identical over 7 bases. Germline CDR1 is SGHAT and CDR2 is FQNNGV. The CDR3 runs to 16 residues. The trim removed 5 bases at V and 8 bases at J, leaving 17 bases unmatched. DNA of the CDR3: TGTGCCAGCAGCCCTATACAGGGGATCAAGGGGATGGGCTACACCTTC. This codes for CASSPIQGIKGMGYTF.

This clone appeared a few times. The chain employs TRBV5-1 and TRBJ1-2; maybe TRBD1 (6 bases). V was clipped by 0 bases and J by 7 bases, with 10 bases between them. CDR1 is SGHRS, CDR2 YFSETQ, per germline. The CDR3 length is 13 residues. Here the CDR3 DNA reads TGCGCCAGCAGCTTGGCAGGGGTCGGTGGCTACACCTTC. This sequence encodes CASSLAGVGGYTF.

This clone was observed a single time. The chain's CDR3 is CARSGVEKLFF. DNA for the CDR3: TGTGCCCGGAGTGGAGTTGAAAAACTGTTTTTT. The rearrangement uses TRBV21-1 and TRBJ1-4. TRBV21-1 is annotated as a pseudogene. CDR3 length: 11 residues.

V gene TRBV28 combines with J gene TRBJ2-1; 12 bases align to TRBD1. V lost 2 bases, J lost 7 bases, and 15 bases stayed unmatched. Germline V gene sequence: CDR1 MDHEN, CDR2 SYDVKM. This CDR3 comprises 19 residues. CDR3 residues: CASSLSLGTGGAAGNEQFF. CDR3 nucleotides: TGTGCCAGCAGTTTAAGCCTTGGGACAGGGGGCGCGGCGGGGAATGAGCAGTTCTTC. The full variable domain, in which reference TRBV28 and TRBJ2-1 provide the parts outside the CDR3, is DVKVTQSSRYLVKRTGEKVFLECVQDMDHENMFWYRQDPGLGLRLIYFSYDVKMKEKGDIPEGYSVSREKKERFSLILESASTNQTSMYLCASSLSLGTGGAAGNEQFFGPGTRLTVL.

This clone has a single count. The DNA of the CDR3 is TGTGCCAGCAGAGGGGCCGGGACAGTTTATAACTATGGCTACACCTTC. Amino acids: CASRGAGTVYNYGYTF. The gene calls are TRBV9 and TRBJ1-2; TRBD1 matches at 7 bases. V lost 5 bases and J lost 1; bases outside the gene matches: 11. Germline lookup yields CDR1 SGDLS and CDR2 YYNGEE. This CDR3 is 16 amino acids long.

This rearrangement joins TRBV5-1 to TRBJ1-3; TRBD1 matches at 8 bases. V was pared by 5 bases and J by 4 bases, with 8 bases of the junction left unmatched. The germline gives CDR1 SGHRS, CDR2 YFSETQ. The CDR3 has 15 amino acids. The CDR3 here is CASRYGQGAGNTIYF. The CDR3 coding sequence is TGCGCCAGCAGATACGGACAGGGAGCCGGAAACACCATATATTTT.